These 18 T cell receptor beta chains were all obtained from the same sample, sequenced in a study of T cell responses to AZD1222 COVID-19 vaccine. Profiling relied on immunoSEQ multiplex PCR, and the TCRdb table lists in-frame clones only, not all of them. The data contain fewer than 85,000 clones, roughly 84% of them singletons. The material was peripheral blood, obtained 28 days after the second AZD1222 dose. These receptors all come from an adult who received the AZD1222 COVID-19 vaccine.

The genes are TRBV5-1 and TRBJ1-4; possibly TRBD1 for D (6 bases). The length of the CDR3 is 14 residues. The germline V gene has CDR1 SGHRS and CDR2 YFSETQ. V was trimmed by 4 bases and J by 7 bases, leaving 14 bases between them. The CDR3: CASSETGRGEKLFF. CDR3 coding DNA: TGCGCCAGCAGCGAAACAGGGCGCGGTGAAAAACTGTTTTTT.

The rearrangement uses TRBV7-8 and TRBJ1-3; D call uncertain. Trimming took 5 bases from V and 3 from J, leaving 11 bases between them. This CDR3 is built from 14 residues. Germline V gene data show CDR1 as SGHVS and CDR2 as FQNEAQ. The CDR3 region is CASSKRIFGNTIYF. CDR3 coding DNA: TGTGCCAGCAGCAAACGGATTTTTGGAAACACCATATATTTT.

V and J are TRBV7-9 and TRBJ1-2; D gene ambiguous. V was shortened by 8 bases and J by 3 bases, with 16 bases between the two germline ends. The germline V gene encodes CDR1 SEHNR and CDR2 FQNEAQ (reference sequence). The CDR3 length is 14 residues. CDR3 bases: TGTGCCAGCGCCTTGGGTCCGGCGGACTATGGCTACACCTTC. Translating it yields CASALGPADYGYTF.

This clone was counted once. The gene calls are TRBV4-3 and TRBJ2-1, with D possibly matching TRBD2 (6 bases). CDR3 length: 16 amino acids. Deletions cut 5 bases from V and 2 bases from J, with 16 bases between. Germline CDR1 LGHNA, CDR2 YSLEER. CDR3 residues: CASSSSGTEAYNEQFF. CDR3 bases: TGCGCCAGCAGCTCCTCGGGGACTGAGGCCTACAATGAGCAGTTCTTC.

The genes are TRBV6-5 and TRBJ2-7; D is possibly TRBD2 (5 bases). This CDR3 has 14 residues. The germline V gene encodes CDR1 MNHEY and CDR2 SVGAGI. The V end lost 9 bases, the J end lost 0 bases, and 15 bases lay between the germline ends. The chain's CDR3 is CASAAGPSSYEQYF. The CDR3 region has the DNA TGTGCCAGTGCTGCGGGTCCGAGCTCCTACGAGCAGTACTTC.

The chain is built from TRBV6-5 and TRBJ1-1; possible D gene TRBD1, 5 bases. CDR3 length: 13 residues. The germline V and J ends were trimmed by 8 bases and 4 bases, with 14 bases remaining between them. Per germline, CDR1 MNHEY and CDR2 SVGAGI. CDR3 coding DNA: TGTGCCAGCGGGGTCGAGGGGCGCACTGAAGCTTTCTTT. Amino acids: CASGVEGRTEAFF.

The CDR3 reads CAWTPGLYGYTF. The CDR3 DNA reads as TGTGCCTGGACCCCCGGTCTCTATGGCTACACCTTC. The gene calls are TRBV30 and TRBJ1-2; no firm D call. Trimming removed 4 bases at V and 4 bases at J, with 10 bases between. In germline, CDR1 is GTSNPN, CDR2 SVGIG (reference sequence). This CDR3 region has 12 residues.

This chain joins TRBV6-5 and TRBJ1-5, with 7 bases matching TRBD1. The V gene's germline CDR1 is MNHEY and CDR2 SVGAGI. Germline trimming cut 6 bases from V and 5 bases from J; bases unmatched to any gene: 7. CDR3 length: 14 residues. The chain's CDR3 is CASRTRTGDQPQHF. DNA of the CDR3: TGTGCCAGCAGGACCCGGACAGGAGATCAGCCCCAGCATTTT.

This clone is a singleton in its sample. The CDR3 coding sequence is TGTGCCAGCAGTTCCCCCGGGATCCCCTCCTACGAGCAGTACTTC. Translated, it gives CASSSPGIPSYEQYF. The chain recombines TRBV6-2 or TRBV6-3 with TRBJ2-7; TRBD2 might be the D (5 bases). The CDR3 spans 15 residues. Germline V gene data show CDR1 as MNHEY and CDR2 as SVGEGT. Deletions cut 4 bases from V and 0 bases from J, with 13 bases between.

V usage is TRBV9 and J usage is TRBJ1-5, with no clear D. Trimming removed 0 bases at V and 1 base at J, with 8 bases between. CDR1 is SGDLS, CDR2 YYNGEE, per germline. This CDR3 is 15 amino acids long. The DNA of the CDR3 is TGTGCCAGCAGCGTAGTGCGTCAAAGCAATCAGCCCCAGCATTTT. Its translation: CASSVVRQSNQPQHF. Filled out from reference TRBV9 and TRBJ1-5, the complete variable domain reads DSGVTQTPKHLITATGQRVTLRCSPRSGDLSVYWYQQSLDQGLQFLIQYYNGEERAKGNILERFSAQQFPDLHSELNLSSLELGDSALYFCASSVVRQSNQPQHFGDGTRLSIL.

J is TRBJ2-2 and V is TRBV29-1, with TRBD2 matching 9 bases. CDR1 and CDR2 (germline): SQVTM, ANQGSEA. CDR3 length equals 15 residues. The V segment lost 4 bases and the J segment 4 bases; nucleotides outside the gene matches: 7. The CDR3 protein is CSVVASGDRTGELFF. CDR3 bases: TGCAGCGTTGTGGCTAGCGGGGATCGCACCGGGGAGCTGTTTTTT.

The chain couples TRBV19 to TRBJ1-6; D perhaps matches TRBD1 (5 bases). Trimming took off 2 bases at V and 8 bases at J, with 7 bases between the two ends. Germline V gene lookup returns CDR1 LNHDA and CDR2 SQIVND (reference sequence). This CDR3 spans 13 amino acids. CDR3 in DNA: TGTGCCAGTAGTATAACCAGGGATTCACCCCTCCACTTT. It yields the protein CASSITRDSPLHF.

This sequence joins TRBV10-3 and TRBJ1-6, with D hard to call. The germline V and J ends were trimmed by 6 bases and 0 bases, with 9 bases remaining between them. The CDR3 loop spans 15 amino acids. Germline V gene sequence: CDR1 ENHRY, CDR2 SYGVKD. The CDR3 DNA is TGTGCCATCAGCGATGGGAGCTCCTATAATTCACCCCTCCACTTT. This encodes CAISDGSSYNSPLHF.

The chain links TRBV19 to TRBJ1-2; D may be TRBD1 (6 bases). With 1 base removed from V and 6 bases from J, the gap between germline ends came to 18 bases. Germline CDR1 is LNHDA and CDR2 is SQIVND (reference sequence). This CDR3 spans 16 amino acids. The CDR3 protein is CASSIVGTTGVNGYTF. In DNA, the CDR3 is TGTGCCAGTAGTATAGTAGGGACAACGGGGGTCAATGGCTACACCTTC.

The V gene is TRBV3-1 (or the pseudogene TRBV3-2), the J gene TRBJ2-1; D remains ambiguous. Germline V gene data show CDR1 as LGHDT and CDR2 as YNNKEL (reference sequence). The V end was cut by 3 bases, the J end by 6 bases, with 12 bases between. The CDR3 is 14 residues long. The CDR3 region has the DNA TGTGCCAGCAGCCACCCGGCTAGACCCAATGAGCAGTTCTTC. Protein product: CASSHPARPNEQFF.

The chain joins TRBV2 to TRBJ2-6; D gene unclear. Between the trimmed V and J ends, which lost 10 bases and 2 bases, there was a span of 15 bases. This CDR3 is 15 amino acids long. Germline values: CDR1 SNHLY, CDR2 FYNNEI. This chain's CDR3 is CAIGLGITGANVLTF. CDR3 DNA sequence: TGTGCCATAGGGCTGGGTATAACTGGGGCCAACGTCCTGACTTTC.

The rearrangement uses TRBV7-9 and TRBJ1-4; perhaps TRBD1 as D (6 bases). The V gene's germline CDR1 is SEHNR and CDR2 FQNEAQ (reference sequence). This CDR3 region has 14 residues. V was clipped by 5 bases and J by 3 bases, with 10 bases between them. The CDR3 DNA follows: TGTGCCAGCAGCATGACAGGATCTAATGAAAAACTGTTTTTT. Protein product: CASSMTGSNEKLFF.

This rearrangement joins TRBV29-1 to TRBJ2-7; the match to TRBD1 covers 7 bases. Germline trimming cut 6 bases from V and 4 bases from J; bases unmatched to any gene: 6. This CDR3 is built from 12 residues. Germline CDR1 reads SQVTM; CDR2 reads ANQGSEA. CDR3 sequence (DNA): TGCAGCGTCGCCGAGGGGGCTTACGAGCAGTACTTC. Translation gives CSVAEGAYEQYF.